A single sample gave rise to the 2 T cell receptor beta chains below, sequenced in a study of T-cell reconstitution after alpha-beta-depleted transplantation in children (TCRdb year 2016). Library creation used PCR. The sequencing machine was an Illumina HiSeq 2500. Molecular barcoding was employed in the preparation of TCR libraries, with unique molecular identifiers being used to normalize TCRbeta repertoire quantification. TCRdb itself trimmed the public reads at Q25 with fastp, ran MiXCR and retained productive beta chains. Each record represents a unique CDR3 protein, reported with the most common genes and DNA among its rows. The sample records almost 500,000 distinct CDR3 sequences, 9.5% to 15% of which are singletons. The top ten constitute around 6% of the sample. Material: PBMCs from the stem cell graft donor, obtained from the stem cell graft. The receptors were gathered from a human donor who donated a stem cell graft to a child with combined immunodeficiency.

Ten or more counts support this clonotype. The chain carries TRBV7-2 and TRBJ2-5; possibly TRBD2 for D (5 bases). The CDR3 spans 14 residues. Looked up from germline, CDR1 is SGHTA and CDR2 is FQGNSA. With 5 bases removed from V and 2 bases from J, the gap between germline ends came to 12 bases. CDR3 sequence: CASSPGFRQETQYF. The CDR3 DNA follows: TGTGCCAGCAGCCCGGGGTTTCGTCAAGAGACCCAGTACTTC.

This clonotype was counted many times. This chain links TRBV7-9 with TRBJ2-1; TRBD2 might be the D (6 bases). Deletions cut 0 bases from V and 10 bases from J, with 10 bases between. CDR1 and CDR2 from the germline V gene are SEHNR and FQNEAQ (reference sequence). This CDR3 has 13 amino acids. CDR3 protein: CASSLAGLLEQFF. The CDR3 DNA sequence: TGTGCCAGCAGCTTAGCCGGACTACTCGAGCAGTTCTTC.